The T cell receptor (beta chain) under discussion was sequenced for a study of CD8+ T cells in alopecia areata. Extracted from the samples, RNA was reverse transcribed into cDNA to serve as the sequencing template. TCRdb's copy holds only in-frame clones and misses some; the assay was immunoSEQ multiplex PCR. This table holds 150,000 to 200,000 clones, less than 80% found once. The CDR3 has 14 residues. The germline V gene encodes CDR1 SNHLY and CDR2 FYNNEI. J lost 0 bases, V lost 10 bases, and 9 bases had no gene match. The receptor's source is a human donor with alopecia areata. Here the sequenced sample was CD8+ T cells sorted from blood, taken at week 0. The chain links TRBV2 to TRBJ2-7; the match to TRBD1 covers 7 bases. CDR3 coding DNA: TGTGCCATCACGGGACAGACAAACTCCTACGAGCAGTACTTC. The encoded protein is CAITGQTNSYEQYF.